The source of this T cell receptor beta chain is a study of blood T cell repertoires in COVID-19 (dated by TCRdb to 2020 to 2021). For context, the study as a whole: Samples from collaborators originated in the United States, Italy and Spain and spanned both the acute and convalescent phases of COVID-19. The material from the prospective study consisted of cDNA or gDNA derived from T cells, B-cell-depleted T cells, or PBMCs. The dataset comprised deeply sampled blood TCRbeta repertoires from subjects exposed to, actively infected with, or recovered from COVID-19. The repertoires were made available in a free public database intended to serve as a resource for research on the immune response to SARS-CoV-2. Samples came from the ongoing ImmuneRACE study (first 160 participants) plus 1,254 subjects from 6 global collaborators. The sample metadata nearly always contained a de-identified subject ID, COVID-19 status, age in years and sex. Where HLA class I and class II types were available, the types were taken from metadata supplied by the sample provider, not from assay-based typing. The paper as a whole reports these results and caveats: The quantity of clinical and demographic metadata differed by source and by participant and was supplied without curation.

Enrolling through a virtual design, the prospective study's participants ranged in age from roughly 18 to 89 years and lived across approximately 25 United States geographic areas. In the prospective study, cohorts were assigned on the basis of participant-reported clinical history obtained from a screening survey and a study questionnaire. Exposed participants had been in contact with someone with a PCR-confirmed or clinician-diagnosed COVID-19 case within 2 weeks of study entry. Mobile phlebotomists in the prospective study collected whole blood, serum and a nasopharyngeal or oropharyngeal swab from every participant. Prospective study participants could optionally give additional blood draws and questionnaires over a roughly two-month period. Blood samples from the prospective study were shipped frozen or at room temperature prior to DNA extraction. Turning to this clone: Its antigen target is currently unknown. Nothing much larger sits one base from this clone, and base qualities are not available.

TCRbeta CDR3 regions were amplified from genomic DNA using the immunoSEQ Assay, a bias-controlled multiplex PCR. On the authors' methods: The number of nucleated cells in each sample was estimated from the amplification of reference gene primers within the assay. To quantify the absolute abundance of each unique TCRbeta CDR3 rearrangement, sequence reads were collapsed and filtered. For each sample, productive Simpson clonality was calculated as the square root of Simpson's diversity index across productive rearrangements. Imported from immuneACCESS, the table was reduced by TCRdb to in-frame sequences with V and J called. These copies leave out some clones; in studies compared against another copy, an unresolved V gene accounts for under half, and the cause of the remainder is not known. That table furnishes V, J and clone size, whereas the DNA furnished D and trimming. For this sample the table gives roughly 430,000 clones, of which roughly 90% were detected only once. 1.2% to 1.5% of the sample is taken by the ten largest.

The origin of this receptor is a woman aged 18-30 years who had been exposed to COVID-19. The sample taken for sequencing was PBMCs or T cells enriched from blood (not recorded which).

The sequenced DNA is TGCGCCAGCAGCTCTGGGACAGGGGTTACCGGGGAGCTGTTTTTT. This translates into CASSSGTGVTGELFF. The chain was built from TRBV5-1 and TRBJ2-2; 10 junctional bases match TRBD1. CDR1 SGHRS and CDR2 YFSETQ are derived from the germline V gene. Measured from the cysteine to the phenylalanine, the CDR3 is 15 residues long. The kept DNA is CDR3 alone, 45 bases in frame from the first base. V ends up 3 bases short and J 5 bases short, with an unmatched junction base count of 4.